Only one count was recorded for the clone carrying this T cell receptor beta chain. The antigen is not known. The record originates from a study of Graves' ophthalmopathy and Graves' hyperthyroidism. General study points: Most thyroid clonotypes expanded beyond 0.001 frequency were also found in blood.

RNA transcripts served as template for amplifying TCR beta CDR3 sequences. HTBI-primed RT-PCR formed the first round, and a multiplex PCR formed the second. TCRdb reprocessed the multiplex PCR reads with MiXCR, giving one entry per CDR3 protein. The sample has a few hundred thousand distinct CDR3 sequences, 15% seen once. The PBMCs originated from less than 13 ml of fresh peripheral blood. The CDR3 extends over 13 amino acids. CDR1 is GTSNPN and CDR2 is SVGIG in the germline V gene (reference sequence). V shed 1 base and J shed 4 bases, with 10 bases lying between them. Sequencing was done on a sample of peripheral blood. The sequence was collected from a woman between 18 and 29 years old with stable Graves' hyperthyroidism. This chain joins TRBV30 and TRBJ1-2; no definite D call. The CDR3 nucleotides are TGTGCCTGGAGTGACTGGGAAGGCTATGGCTACACCTTC. Amino acid sequence: CAWSDWEGYGYTF. Full variable domain (rest looked up from reference TRBV30 and TRBJ1-2): SQTIHQWPATLVQPVGSPLSLECTVEGTSNPNLYWYRQAAGRGLQLLFYSVGIGQISSEVPQNLSASRPQDRQFILSSKKLLLSDSGFYLCAWSDWEGYGYTFGSGTRLTVV.